This T cell receptor (beta chain) was recorded in a study of T cell clonotyping in hematopoietic cell transplantation. Whole-study findings and limits: Recipient TCR diversity dropped after transplant; expanded clonotypes rose from day 30 to 180.

Time point: recipient sample about 28 days before transplant, after cytoreduction. As for this clone: Its antigen is not known.

TCRdb's table, derived via immunoSEQ multiplex PCR, lists solely in-frame clones and lacks some. The sample shows around 13,000 clones, roughly 83% of them seen only once. The CDR3 covers 15 residues. Trimming pared 5 bases from V and 5 bases from J, leaving 18 bases between. Germline V gene data show CDR1 as MNHEY and CDR2 as SVGAGI. The chain carries TRBV6-5 and TRBJ1-2; D remains ambiguous. This receptor was obtained from a man aged 60-69 years with acute myeloid leukemia. Some clones in this sample may be carry-over from other donors' samples. The starting material was peripheral blood mononuclear cells, obtained before stem cell transplant. CDR3 residues: CASSPPGGQLYGYTF. DNA for the CDR3: TGTGCCAGCAGTCCCCCGGGCGGGCAGCTATATGGCTACACCTTC.